The rows below give T cell receptor beta chains drawn from one sample of a study of blood T cell repertoires in COVID-19. Assay: immunoSEQ multiplex PCR; the TCRdb copy retains only in-frame clones and omits some. The sample shows about 200,000 clones, 89% of them seen only once. The specimen sequenced was peripheral blood. The receptors shown here come from a man between 60 and 75 years old who had recovered from COVID-19. The CDR3 runs from the conserved cysteine through the conserved F or W. D genes are given only for firm matches. Part of the rows lack a size; the others show once, few, many or a class for expanded clones.

j_gene | v_gene | abundance | d_gene | CDR3nt | CDR3aa
TRBJ2-3 | TRBV5-8 | NA | NA | TGTGCCAGCAGTCGAAGAACAGGGTTAGATACGCAGTATTTT | CASSRRTGLDTQYF
TRBJ1-4 | TRBV28 | NA | TRBD1 | TGTGCCAGCAGTTTTAGGACAGGGGGAAATGAAAAACTGTTTTTT | CASSFRTGGNEKLFF
TRBJ2-7 | TRBV5-4 | NA | NA | TGTGCCAGCGGGCGGTCATTGGGGGCGAGCGGGGTGTACGAGCAGTACTTC | CASGRSLGASGVYEQYF
TRBJ1-5 | TRBV28 | NA | TRBD1 | TGTGCCAGCACCCCACCGGGCAGGGGGCTTCAGCCCCAGCATTTT | CASTPPGRGLQPQHF
TRBJ2-2 | TRBV27 | few | NA | TGTGCCAGCAGTTTATCAGGGGCGCCTCCCGGGGAGCTGTTTTTT | CASSLSGAPPGELFF
TRBJ2-5 | TRBV3-1/TRBV3-2 | NA | TRBD2 | TGTGCCAGCACCCCAAGGTGGGCTAGCGGGGGGGCCGAGGAGACCCAGTACTTC | CASTPRWASGGAEETQYF
TRBJ1-1 | TRBV4-1 | NA | NA | TGCGCCAGCAGCCAAGCGGCTAGCCAGGGGTCTCGCACTGAAGCTTTCTTT | CASSQAASQGSRTEAFF
TRBJ1-6 | TRBV19 | NA | TRBD1 | TGTGCCAGTAGTAAATACAGGGGAACCGGAGGCTCCTATAATTCACCCCTCCACTTT | CASSKYRGTGGSYNSPLHF
TRBJ2-7 | TRBV2 | medium-sized | TRBD1 | TGTGCCAGCAGTGACGGACAGGGCCTATTGAGCTCCTACGAGCAGTACTTC | CASSDGQGLLSSYEQYF
TRBJ1-5 | TRBV20-1 | NA | NA | TGCAGTGCTAGCTGGCTGGGGGGGTTGAATTTT | CSASWLGGLNF
TRBJ2-3 | TRBV19 | NA | TRBD1 | TGTGCCACACAGGGGGTTAGCACAGATACGCAGTATTTT | CATQGVSTDTQYF
TRBJ2-2 | TRBV18 | NA | NA | TGTGCCAGCTCACCGGGGGGACTCACCGGGGAGCTGTTTTTT | CASSPGGLTGELFF
TRBJ1-1 | TRBV2 | NA | NA | TGTGCCAGCAGCAGACAGGATATCACTGAAGCTTTCTTT | CASSRQDITEAFF
TRBJ1-4 | TRBV4-3 | NA | TRBD1 | TGCGCCAGCAGCCAAGAGAGCGGCAGGGGGCTTACAGCAACTAATGAAAAACTGTTTTTT | CASSQESGRGLTATNEKLFF
TRBJ1-5 | TRBV19 | NA | NA | TGTGCCAGTACAGGGGAAAATCAGCCCCAGCATTTT | CASTGENQPQHF
TRBJ2-7 | TRBV20-1 | NA | NA | TGCAGTGCCGGGACTTCCGTTTGGACTTACTTC | CSAGTSVWTYF
TRBJ2-7 | TRBV18 | NA | NA | TGTGCCAGCTCCCCAGGGGGGTACGAGCAGTACTTC | CASSPGGYEQYF
TRBJ2-3 | TRBV11-2 | NA | NA | TGTGCCAGCAGTCACAGGGCCCAGGGGGATACGCAGTATTTT | CASSHRAQGDTQYF
TRBJ1-1 | TRBV5-6 | NA | NA | TGTGCCAGCAGCTTAGGGGTCACTGAAGCTTTCTTT | CASSLGVTEAFF
TRBJ1-1 | TRBV5-1 | NA | NA | TGCGCCAGCAGCTTGGTAGTGAACACTGAAGCTTTCTTT | CASSLVVNTEAFF
TRBJ2-3 | TRBV10-1 | NA | TRBD2 | TGCGCCAGGACGACTAGCGGGACTAGCACAGATACGCAGTATTTT | CARTTSGTSTDTQYF
TRBJ2-7 | TRBV19 | NA | TRBD1 | TGTGCCAGTAGTCGGGGACAGGGGGGATACGAGCAGTACTTC | CASSRGQGGYEQYF
TRBJ1-1 | TRBV6-5 | once | NA | TGTGCCAGCAGTTACGTGCCAGGGAAGACTGAAGCTTTCTTT | CASSYVPGKTEAFF
TRBJ2-7 | TRBV19 | NA | TRBD1 | TGTGCCAGTAGTATGATCCAGGGGACAGGGACCTACGAGCAGTACTTC | CASSMIQGTGTYEQYF
TRBJ1-1 | TRBV5-1 | NA | TRBD1 | TGCGCCAGCAGCTTAATGTACGGACAGGGGATGAACACTGAAGCTTTCTTT | CASSLMYGQGMNTEAFF
TRBJ2-7 | TRBV28 | NA | NA | TGTGCCAGCAGTTTAACGGACGGCCTGTTGAGGGTGGAGCAGTACTTC | CASSLTDGLLRVEQYF